The present T cell receptor beta chain was sequenced within a study of T cell responses to AZD1222 COVID-19 vaccine. Points from the study as a whole: After two AZD1222 doses, spike-specific TCR breadth and depth rose versus day 0. Donors were mostly white British, more females; clonal diversity possibly underestimated.

Libraries were prepared by immunoSEQ multiplex PCR; TCRdb keeps only in-frame clonotypes and omits some of them. The sample lists about 73,000 clones; about 91% were seen once. The CDR3 is made up of 14 amino acids. Germline V gives CDR1 MNHEY, CDR2 SVGAGI. The V and J ends lost 5 bases and 5 bases, in that order; junction bases with no gene match: 8. Of note for this clone: The antigen is unknown.

This receptor was obtained from an adult in good health. The chain recombines TRBV6-5 with TRBJ1-1; 7 bases line up with TRBD1. This material consisted of peripheral blood, taken on day 0 of AZD1222 vaccination. The CDR3 loop reads CASSPTGVGTEAFF. The CDR3 bases are TGTGCCAGCAGTCCCACAGGGGTAGGGACTGAAGCTTTCTTT.